The text below deals with one T cell receptor (beta chain). What it binds is unknown. This specimen belongs to a study of chemoradiotherapy in HPV16-positive cancers. Sequencing was performed with immunoSEQ multiplex PCR; in TCRdb, only in-frame clones are kept and a portion is missing. The sample carries about 10,000 clones, about 84% recorded once. Study results and caveats: Candidate HPV-specific clones and E7-related TCR motifs grew in tumor during treatment. Functional assays defining HPV-specific T cells used only a couple of HPV16-positive patients. For HPV16-positive patients, expanding HPV-responsive T cells associated with longer recurrence-free survival.

Repertoires were sampled repeatedly during chemoradiotherapy. Trimming left V 0 bases short and J 5 bases short, with 12 bases between. The CDR3 totals 14 residues. The germline V gene encodes CDR1 SGHRS and CDR2 YFSETQ. The source is a human donor with HPV-associated anogenital cancer. The sample consisted of blood, taken from a patient who underwent chemoradiotherapy. This chain joins TRBV5-1 and TRBJ2-7; tentatively, D is TRBD2 (7 bases). CDR3 DNA sequence: TGCGCCAGCAGCTTGGGGGGGGGCGTCGACGAGCAGTACTTC. This translates into CASSLGGGVDEQYF. Complete variable domain (other parts from reference TRBV5-1 and TRBJ2-7): KAGVTQTPRYLIKTRGQQVTLSCSPISGHRSVSWYQQTPGQGLQFLFEYFSETQRNKGNFPGRFSGRQFSNSRSEMNVSTLELGDSALYLCASSLGGGVDEQYFGPGTRLTVT.